Sequencing of this T cell receptor beta chain was carried out in a study of blood T cells in healthy people across ages. CDR1 is SNHLY, CDR2 FYNNEI, per germline. CDR3 length: 14 residues. V trimming: 6 bases; J trimming: 6 bases; junction bases outside the gene matches: 10. This clonotype has only one observation. Its antigen is unidentified. Given a much more abundant clone one base away, this may be a read error. General study findings and limits: Donor CMV status was unknown, possibly confounding expanded clonotype changes. The diversity estimates, figures obtained from one million T cells, were considered underestimates. Strongly correlated with naive T cell percentage was TCR beta diversity.

Using a J-beta primer mix together with a sample-barcoded 5' primer, a second PCR was run for roughly 7 to 12 cycles. Individual samples furnished no less than 2.5 million CDR3-containing paired-end reads apiece. Via MiXCR, TCRdb re-called the 5' RACE reads, giving one row per CDR3 protein. The table has over 550,000 distinct CDR3 sequences, under 30% seen once; the top ten hold 15% to 17%. This sequence joins TRBV2 and TRBJ2-7, with 8 nucleotides matching TRBD1. The sequenced material came from blood. The TCR was taken from a woman older than 75 in good health. DNA for the CDR3: TGTGCCAGCAGAGAGACAGGGGCTAAAGGCGAGCAGTACTTC. It specifies CASRETGAKGEQYF.